A selection of T cell receptor beta chains follows, all from one sample in a study of blood T cell repertoires in COVID-19. The repertoire was sequenced with immunoSEQ multiplex PCR; TCRdb's copy has only in-frame clones and lacks some. The table lists 130,000 or so clones, over 60% of them singletons. Sequencing was carried out using peripheral blood. The receptor set was obtained from a woman between 65 and 79 years old with acute or convalescent COVID-19. The CDR3 runs from the conserved cysteine through the conserved F or W. The D gene is left open where the match is weak.

j_call,v_call,d_call,cdr3_aa
TRBJ2-3,TRBV6-1,.,CASSDSGSGTDTQYF
TRBJ2-7,TRBV3-1/TRBV3-2,.,CASSQDQTHRWQYF
TRBJ1-2,TRBV18,.,CASSPRSGARTYGYTF
TRBJ2-1,TRBV28,.,CATLAPWRGSNEQFF
TRBJ1-1,TRBV2,TRBD1,CASSRQGVKGEAFF
TRBJ1-3,TRBV29-1,.,CSVRLPGNTIYF
TRBJ2-7,TRBV12-3/TRBV12-4,.,CASSLNRWYEQYF
TRBJ2-2,TRBV5-1,.,CASSLTGSNTGELFF
TRBJ2-3,TRBV11-2,.,CASSLSGGADTQYF
TRBJ1-2,TRBV7-9,TRBD1,CASSSRTGFQNYGYTF
TRBJ1-6,TRBV14,TRBD1,CASSPTGGIGDSPLHF
TRBJ1-1,TRBV5-1,.,CASSERPGTEAFF
TRBJ2-5,TRBV11-3,.,CASSLGYSSTIWETQYF
TRBJ1-2,TRBV6-1,TRBD1,CASSEEVRGRWGYTF
TRBJ2-1,TRBV20-1,.,CSAAGENEQFF
TRBJ1-2,TRBV29-1,.,CSVAKNGRDYGYTF
TRBJ2-5,TRBV6-5,TRBD1,CASSYGQGDQETQYF
TRBJ2-4,TRBV2,.,CASSRDINIQYF
TRBJ2-7,TRBV6-1,.,CASSDSVATYEQYF
TRBJ1-4,TRBV27,TRBD1,CASSPTGTVNEKLFF
TRBJ2-3,TRBV6-5,.,CASSYPQDTQYF
TRBJ1-4,TRBV5-5,.,CASSLWGDKSSEKLFF
TRBJ2-7,TRBV7-9,.,CASSLRREFYTEEQYF
TRBJ2-7,TRBV15,.,CATSRDYARYRYEQYF
TRBJ1-3,TRBV5-8,.,CASSWTASFSGNTIYF
TRBJ1-4,TRBV5-6,.,CASSLGTEEKLFF
TRBJ2-3,TRBV4-2,TRBD1,CASSQPGQGTDTQYF
TRBJ1-5,TRBV30,TRBD1,CAWGPTGNQPQHF
TRBJ2-5,TRBV15,.,CATSTPPEGAGGGETQYF
TRBJ2-7,TRBV7-9,.,CASSRYRVEEQYF
TRBJ1-5,TRBV3-1/TRBV3-2,.,CASSQGSMGNQPQHF
TRBJ2-7,TRBV28,.,CASSLSGGVYYEQYF
TRBJ2-1,TRBV19,.,CASRPPSGSYNEQFF
TRBJ1-6,TRBV11-2,.,CASSLGIDNSPLHF
TRBJ1-2,TRBV7-9,.,CASSLYGTNDGYTF
TRBJ1-2,TRBV6-6,TRBD1,CASSQQGGSYGYTF
TRBJ2-5,TRBV11-2,TRBD2,CASSSTGTSPETQYF
TRBJ1-6,TRBV5-1,.,CASSLVGSGNSPLHF
TRBJ1-1,TRBV18,.,CASSATPNTEAFF
TRBJ2-4,TRBV7-2,TRBD1,CASSQDRGGNIQYF
TRBJ2-5,TRBV12-3/TRBV12-4,.,CASSLNGETQYF
TRBJ2-3,TRBV6-5,.,CASSLDSGTDTQYF